This TCR beta chain was captured by sequencing in a study of shared clonotypes between healthy human individuals. On the study more broadly: A donor's plate count was three for CD4 naive and three for CD4 memory; CD8 naive had two and CD8 memory one.

Study observations and caveats: Researchers sampled blood only, noting tissue repertoires likely differ.

Running of the assay took place at deep level. TCRdb's table, derived via immunoSEQ multiplex PCR, lists solely in-frame clones and lacks some. Counted here are some 240,000 clones, just over 65% occurring once; the ten biggest clones make up over 8.5%. The germline CDR1 and CDR2 sequences are MNHEY and SVGAGI. The CDR3 is made up of 13 amino acids. V lost 6 bases, J lost 9 bases, and 15 bases lay in between. Partitioning of CD4+ cells yielded a CD45RA+ naive subset and a CD45RA-negative memory subset. As to this clone: Its specificity is unknown.

This sequence joins TRBV6-5 and TRBJ2-1; tentative D call: TRBD1 (7 bases). Material: memory CD4+ T cells sorted from blood. Subset in this sample: CD45RA-negative fraction. The clonotype originates from a man aged 30 to 45 in good health. The CDR3 bases are TGTGCCAGCAGGCGGGACAGTAGGACTGAGCAGTTCTTC. It specifies CASRRDSRTEQFF.